Below, one T cell receptor (beta chain) is given with its context. Its target is not known. Each TCR library consumed 3,500 to 4,500 ng of total RNA. With the 5' RACE reads reprocessed, TCRdb shows one record per CDR3 protein and no DNA. Its clone listing holds around 400,000 distinct CDR3 sequences. The sample originates from a study of monozygotic twins with inflammatory bowel disease. Study observations and caveats: IBD patients share fewer clonotypes with other people than healthy twins do, especially with disease activity. Whereas healthy co-twins had higher TCRbeta diversity (inverse Simpson), IBD patients had lower diversity.

This CDR3 contains 15 residues. CDR1 is MDHEN and CDR2 is SYDVKM in the germline V gene. The TCR comes from a human donor with ulcerative colitis or Crohn's disease, or a healthy co-twin of an affected twin (not recorded which). The V gene is TRBV28, the J gene TRBJ2-7; TCRdb calls TRBD2, which cannot be checked without DNA. Sequences were obtained from blood. The CDR3 reads CASSEAGEGLYEQYF.